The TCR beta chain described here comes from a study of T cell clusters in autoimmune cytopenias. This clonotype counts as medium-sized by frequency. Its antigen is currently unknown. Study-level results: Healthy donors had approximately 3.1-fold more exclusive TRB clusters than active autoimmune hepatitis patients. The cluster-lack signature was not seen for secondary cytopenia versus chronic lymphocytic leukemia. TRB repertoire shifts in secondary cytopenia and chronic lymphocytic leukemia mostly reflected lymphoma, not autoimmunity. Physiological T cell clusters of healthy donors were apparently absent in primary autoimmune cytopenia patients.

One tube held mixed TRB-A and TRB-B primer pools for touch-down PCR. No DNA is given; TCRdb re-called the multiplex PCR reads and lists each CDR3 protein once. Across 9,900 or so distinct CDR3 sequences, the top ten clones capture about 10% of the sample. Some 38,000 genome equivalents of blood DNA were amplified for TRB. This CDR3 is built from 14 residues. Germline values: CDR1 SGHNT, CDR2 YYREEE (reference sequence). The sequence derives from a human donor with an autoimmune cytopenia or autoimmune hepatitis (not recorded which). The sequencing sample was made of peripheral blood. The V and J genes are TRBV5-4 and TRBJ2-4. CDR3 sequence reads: CASSHPTTRNIQYF.